This is a list of T cell receptor beta chains from one sample in a study of shared clonotypes between healthy human individuals. Method: immunoSEQ multiplex PCR; TCRdb's copy keeps in-frame clones and lacks some. This table holds about 580,000 clones, roughly 98% found once. Sequencing used naive CD8+ T cells sorted from blood. The source is a man between 25 and 39 years old in good health. Each CDR3 is given with its conserved first and last residue. Fields, in order: V gene, clone size, J gene, D gene, CDR3 length, CDR3 protein, CDR3 DNA. The D gene is left open where the match is weak. Size values are once, few and many counts, or a class for expanded clones, and some rows have none.

TRBV7-6,.,TRBJ1-1,TRBD1,14,CASSDPDRGTEAFF,TGTGCCAGCAGCGACCCGGACAGGGGCACTGAAGCTTTCTTT
TRBV7-9,.,TRBJ2-7,.,12,CASSLPPYEQYF,TGTGCCAGCAGCTTACCTCCCTACGAGCAGTACTTC
TRBV5-1,.,TRBJ2-7,TRBD2,14,CASSLRLADYEQYF,TGCGCCAGCAGCCTGAGACTAGCGGACTACGAGCAGTACTTC
TRBV28,.,TRBJ1-5,.,14,CASSSRDLNQPQHF,TGTGCCAGCAGTTCCCGGGACCTAAATCAGCCCCAGCATTTT
TRBV25-1,.,TRBJ1-5,.,14,CASSEDGSNQPQHF,TGTGCCAGCAGTGAAGACGGTAGCAATCAGCCCCAGCATTTT
TRBV4-1,once,TRBJ1-5,TRBD1,19,CASSQETGQGGGLNQPQHF,TGCGCCAGCAGCCAAGAAACAGGACAGGGAGGTGGGTTGAATCAGCCCCAGCATTTT
TRBV19,.,TRBJ2-2,.,13,CASRAPNTGELFF,TGTGCCAGCCGGGCCCCGAACACCGGGGAGCTGTTTTTT
TRBV10-3,.,TRBJ2-7,.,16,CAIGEVPRDSSYEQYF,TGTGCCATCGGGGAGGTCCCCCGGGACAGCTCCTACGAGCAGTACTTC
TRBV27,.,TRBJ2-7,.,14,CASSAFWGDDEQYF,TGTGCCAGCAGTGCCTTTTGGGGAGATGACGAGCAGTACTTC
TRBV11-2,.,TRBJ2-2,.,18,CASSLDPSRGRDTGELFF,TGTGCCAGCAGCTTAGATCCATCCAGGGGAAGAGACACCGGGGAGCTGTTTTTT
TRBV2,.,TRBJ2-2,.,13,CASKGQNTGELFF,TGTGCCAGCAAGGGACAGAACACCGGGGAGCTGTTTTTT
TRBV4-3,.,TRBJ1-5,.,15,CASSQERFGNQPQHF,TGCGCCAGCAGCCAAGAAAGGTTCGGCAATCAGCCCCAGCATTTT
TRBV27,.,TRBJ2-7,TRBD2,15,CASSEVGLAGVEQYF,TGTGCCAGCAGTGAAGTCGGACTAGCGGGAGTCGAGCAGTACTTC
TRBV29-1,.,TRBJ1-2,.,12,CSTPKGGGGYTF,TGCAGCACCCCCAAGGGGGGAGGCGGCTACACCTTC